A selection of T cell receptor beta chains follows, all from one sample in a study of read filtering for tumor transcriptome and immune sequencing. TCRdb itself ran the reads through MiXCR, one entry per CDR3 protein. This sample has about 93,000 distinct CDR3 sequences; about 22% occur once, and the top ten carry about 10%. Sequencing was carried out using a population of CD138-negative cells sorted from bone marrow. The source of these receptors is a donor aged 40 or over with multiple myeloma. The CDR3 runs from the conserved cysteine through the conserved F or W. The order of the fields is V gene, J gene, D gene, clone size, CDR3 protein, CDR3 DNA. A D gene is named only where the DNA matches it firmly. A clone size is listed for some rows: how often the clone was seen (once, few, many), or a class if it is expanded.

v_gene: TRBV2
j_gene: TRBJ1-5
d_gene: NA
abundance: few
CDR3aa: CASSEPRGEGQPQHF
CDR3nt: TGTGCCAGCAGTGAACCCAGGGGCGAGGGCCAGCCCCAGCATTTT

v_gene: TRBV19
j_gene: TRBJ2-5
d_gene: NA
abundance: many
CDR3aa: CASSPRDSPGETQYF
CDR3nt: TGTGCCAGTAGTCCGCGGGACAGTCCGGGAGAGACCCAGTACTTC

v_gene: TRBV6-1
j_gene: TRBJ1-1
d_gene: NA
abundance: few
CDR3aa: CASTITLNTEAFF
CDR3nt: TGTGCCAGCACGATAACATTGAACACTGAAGCTTTCTTT

v_gene: TRBV3-1
j_gene: TRBJ2-1
d_gene: TRBD2
abundance: NA
CDR3aa: CVGSQASGYNEQFF
CDR3nt: TGTGTCGGCAGCCAGGCTAGCGGATACAATGAGCAGTTCTTC

v_gene: TRBV20-1
j_gene: TRBJ2-3
d_gene: NA
abundance: NA
CDR3aa: CSARDLGGSRTDTQYF
CDR3nt: TGCAGTGCTAGAGATTTGGGGGGCAGCCGCACAGATACGCAGTATTTT

v_gene: TRBV6-1
j_gene: TRBJ2-7
d_gene: NA
abundance: many
CDR3aa: CASTQRSSYEQYF
CDR3nt: TGTGCCAGCACGCAAAGGAGCTCCTACGAGCAGTACTTC

v_gene: TRBV19
j_gene: TRBJ2-2
d_gene: NA
abundance: few
CDR3aa: CASRGWGWTGELFF
CDR3nt: TGTGCCAGTCGGGGCTGGGGATGGACCGGGGAGCTGTTTTTT

v_gene: TRBV5-1
j_gene: TRBJ2-6
d_gene: NA
abundance: NA
CDR3aa: CASSQGPLSGANVLTF
CDR3nt: TGCGCCAGCAGCCAGGGACCGCTCTCTGGGGCCAACGTCCTGACTTTC

v_gene: TRBV28
j_gene: TRBJ2-1
d_gene: TRBD1
abundance: many
CDR3aa: CASSTPGTGGNEQFF
CDR3nt: TGTGCCAGCAGTACGCCCGGGACAGGGGGGAATGAGCAGTTCTTC

v_gene: TRBV5-1
j_gene: TRBJ2-5
d_gene: NA
abundance: few
CDR3aa: CASSSLGGRGQETQYF
CDR3nt: TGCGCCAGCAGCTCCCTAGGTGGAAGGGGGCAAGAGACCCAGTACTTC

v_gene: TRBV5-1
j_gene: TRBJ2-3
d_gene: NA
abundance: many
CDR3aa: CASSLGRITDTQYF
CDR3nt: TGCGCCAGCAGCTTGGGTAGAATTACAGATACGCAGTATTTT

v_gene: TRBV20-1
j_gene: TRBJ2-3
d_gene: NA
abundance: many
CDR3aa: CSARDRIGTDTQYF
CDR3nt: TGCAGTGCTAGAGATCGGATTGGGACAGATACGCAGTATTTT

v_gene: TRBV20-1
j_gene: TRBJ1-5
d_gene: NA
abundance: many
CDR3aa: CSGKQAGNQPQHF
CDR3nt: TGCAGTGGTAAACAAGCGGGCAATCAGCCCCAGCATTTT

v_gene: TRBV4-2
j_gene: TRBJ2-1
d_gene: TRBD2
abundance: many
CDR3aa: CASSQRLAGGSSYNEQFF
CDR3nt: TGTGCCAGCAGCCAAAGGCTAGCGGGGGGGAGCTCCTACAATGAGCAGTTCTTC

v_gene: TRBV12-3/TRBV12-4
j_gene: TRBJ1-1
d_gene: TRBD1
abundance: NA
CDR3aa: CASIPGQETEAFF
CDR3nt: TGTGCCAGCATCCCGGGACAGGAGACTGAAGCTTTCTTT

v_gene: TRBV28
j_gene: TRBJ1-3
d_gene: TRBD1
abundance: NA
CDR3aa: CASGRWDSKKSGNTIYF
CDR3nt: TGTGCCAGCGGGCGTTGGGACAGTAAGAAGTCGGGAAACACCATATATTTT

v_gene: TRBV13
j_gene: TRBJ2-6
d_gene: NA
abundance: few
CDR3aa: CASRAGIRVSGANVLTF
CDR3nt: TGTGCCAGCAGGGCCGGGATAAGGGTCTCTGGGGCCAACGTCCTGACTTTC

v_gene: TRBV5-1
j_gene: TRBJ2-3
d_gene: NA
abundance: NA
CDR3aa: CASSLRDSGPGDTQYF
CDR3nt: TGCGCCAGCAGCTTGCGAGACAGTGGGCCCGGAGATACGCAGTATTTT

v_gene: TRBV5-5
j_gene: TRBJ1-1
d_gene: NA
abundance: many
CDR3aa: CASSLRGVHTEAFF
CDR3nt: TGTGCCAGCAGCTTGAGAGGGGTGCACACTGAAGCTTTCTTT

v_gene: TRBV3-1
j_gene: TRBJ1-2
d_gene: NA
abundance: many
CDR3aa: CASSYKGYGYTF
CDR3nt: TGTGCCAGCAGCTACAAAGGCTATGGCTACACCTTC

v_gene: TRBV5-5
j_gene: TRBJ2-1
d_gene: TRBD2
abundance: many
CDR3aa: CASSSIGTSGHNEQFF
CDR3nt: TGTGCCAGCAGCTCGATCGGGACTAGCGGCCACAATGAGCAGTTCTTC

v_gene: TRBV6-2/TRBV6-3
j_gene: TRBJ1-5
d_gene: NA
abundance: NA
CDR3aa: CASTHGGKPQHF
CDR3nt: TGTGCCAGCACCCACGGGGGGAAGCCCCAGCATTTT

v_gene: TRBV4-1
j_gene: TRBJ2-3
d_gene: NA
abundance: many
CDR3aa: CASSQRRSTDTQYF
CDR3nt: TGCGCCAGCAGCCAGCGACGGAGCACAGATACGCAGTATTTT

v_gene: TRBV5-1
j_gene: TRBJ2-1
d_gene: TRBD2
abundance: many
CDR3aa: CASSFLAATYNEQFF
CDR3nt: TGCGCCAGCAGCTTCCTAGCGGCAACCTACAATGAGCAGTTCTTC

v_gene: TRBV5-1
j_gene: TRBJ2-3
d_gene: NA
abundance: many
CDR3aa: CASSLSGPGTDTQYF
CDR3nt: TGCGCCAGCAGCTTGTCCGGGCCAGGGACAGATACGCAGTATTTT

v_gene: TRBV7-9
j_gene: TRBJ2-3
d_gene: NA
abundance: many
CDR3aa: CASSVRGGPTDTQYF
CDR3nt: TGTGCCAGCAGCGTGAGAGGGGGGCCAACAGATACGCAGTATTTT

v_gene: TRBV11-2
j_gene: TRBJ2-1
d_gene: NA
abundance: many
CDR3aa: CASSPGGSSYNEQFF
CDR3nt: TGTGCCAGCAGCCCGGGCGGCAGCTCCTACAATGAGCAGTTCTTC

v_gene: TRBV18
j_gene: TRBJ1-1
d_gene: NA
abundance: NA
CDR3aa: CASSPRRSREEAFF
CDR3nt: TGTGCCAGCTCACCACGGAGAAGTAGGGAAGAAGCTTTCTTT

v_gene: TRBV5-4
j_gene: TRBJ1-1
d_gene: TRBD1
abundance: many
CDR3aa: CASSSMDRGETEAFF
CDR3nt: TGTGCCAGCAGCTCGATGGACAGGGGAGAAACTGAAGCTTTCTTT

v_gene: TRBV12-5
j_gene: TRBJ1-1
d_gene: NA
abundance: NA
CDR3aa: CASGAGGTNTEAFF
CDR3nt: TGTGCTAGTGGTGCAGGAGGGACGAACACTGAAGCTTTCTTT

v_gene: TRBV14
j_gene: TRBJ2-1
d_gene: NA
abundance: NA
CDR3aa: CASSPGARSYNEQFF
CDR3nt: TGTGCCAGCAGCCCGGGGGCTAGGTCCTACAATGAGCAGTTCTTC

v_gene: TRBV19
j_gene: TRBJ1-6
d_gene: NA
abundance: many
CDR3aa: CASSAGGYWQDSPLHF
CDR3nt: TGTGCCAGTAGTGCCGGGGGCTACTGGCAGGATTCACCCCTCCACTTT

v_gene: TRBV7-3
j_gene: TRBJ2-3
d_gene: TRBD1
abundance: many
CDR3aa: CASSLSRDSPDTQYF
CDR3nt: TGTGCCAGCAGCCTGTCCCGGGACAGTCCCGATACGCAGTATTTT

v_gene: TRBV5-1
j_gene: TRBJ2-3
d_gene: NA
abundance: many
CDR3aa: CASSLVVGLTDTQYF
CDR3nt: TGCGCCAGCAGCTTGGTGGTGGGGCTCACAGATACGCAGTATTTT

v_gene: TRBV5-1
j_gene: TRBJ2-3
d_gene: TRBD2
abundance: NA
CDR3aa: CASSLFGLAGVGADTQYF
CDR3nt: TGCGCCAGCAGCTTGTTTGGACTAGCGGGGGTAGGGGCAGATACGCAGTATTTT

v_gene: TRBV11-2
j_gene: TRBJ1-2
d_gene: NA
abundance: few
CDR3aa: CASSPRTLVGYTF
CDR3nt: TGTGCCAGCAGCCCTCGGACACTCGTAGGCTACACCTTC

v_gene: TRBV7-6
j_gene: TRBJ1-6
d_gene: TRBD1
abundance: many
CDR3aa: CASSSGTGHNSPLHF
CDR3nt: TGTGCCAGCAGCTCCGGGACAGGGCATAATTCACCCCTCCACTTT

v_gene: TRBV20-1
j_gene: TRBJ2-5
d_gene: TRBD1
abundance: many
CDR3aa: CSARDRRGRETQYF
CDR3nt: TGCAGTGCTAGAGATCGCAGGGGGCGGGAGACCCAGTACTTC

v_gene: TRBV24-1
j_gene: TRBJ1-1
d_gene: NA
abundance: many
CDR3aa: CATSDRTRTGAFF
CDR3nt: TGTGCCACCAGTGACCGGACCCGGACGGGAGCTTTCTTT

v_gene: TRBV4-2
j_gene: TRBJ2-1
d_gene: TRBD2
abundance: NA
CDR3aa: CASSQALAGKQFF
CDR3nt: TGTGCCAGCAGCCAAGCCCTAGCGGGGAAGCAGTTCTTC

v_gene: TRBV5-1
j_gene: TRBJ1-1
d_gene: NA
abundance: many
CDR3aa: CASSLAGGRRNTEAFF
CDR3nt: TGCGCCAGCAGCTTGGCCGGGGGCAGGAGGAACACTGAAGCTTTCTTT

v_gene: TRBV2
j_gene: TRBJ2-2
d_gene: NA
abundance: many
CDR3aa: CASSAQSWTGELFF
CDR3nt: TGTGCCAGCAGTGCTCAGTCATGGACCGGGGAGCTGTTTTTT

v_gene: TRBV12-3/TRBV12-4
j_gene: TRBJ1-3
d_gene: NA
abundance: few
CDR3aa: CASSPPRRYSGNTIYF
CDR3nt: TGTGCCAGCAGCCCACCCAGGCGCTACTCTGGAAACACCATATATTTT

v_gene: TRBV2
j_gene: TRBJ2-1
d_gene: NA
abundance: few
CDR3aa: CAMRQAYNEQFF
CDR3nt: TGTGCCATGAGACAGGCCTACAATGAGCAGTTCTTC

v_gene: TRBV19
j_gene: TRBJ2-7
d_gene: TRBD1
abundance: many
CDR3aa: CASSPGQSKEQYF
CDR3nt: TGTGCCAGTAGTCCGGGACAGTCGAAGGAGCAGTACTTC